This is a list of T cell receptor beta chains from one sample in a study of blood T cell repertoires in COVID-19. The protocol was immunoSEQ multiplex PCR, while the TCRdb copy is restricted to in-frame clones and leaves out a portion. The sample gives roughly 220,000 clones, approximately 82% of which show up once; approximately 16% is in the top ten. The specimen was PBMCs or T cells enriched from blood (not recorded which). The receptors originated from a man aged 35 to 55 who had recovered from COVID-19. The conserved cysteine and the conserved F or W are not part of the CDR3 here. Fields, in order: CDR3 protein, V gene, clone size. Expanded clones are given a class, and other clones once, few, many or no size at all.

CDR3 protein: ASSQGQGASSQPQH
V gene: TRBV4-1
clone size: NA

CDR3 protein: ASSLEMGGSTDTQY
V gene: TRBV7-6
clone size: NA

CDR3 protein: ASSAGTGSSYEQY
V gene: TRBV2
clone size: NA

CDR3 protein: ASSTLEGALSYEQY
V gene: TRBV11-2
clone size: NA

CDR3 protein: ASSIDGAIQY
V gene: TRBV7-9
clone size: NA

CDR3 protein: ASLLAGGSYEQY
V gene: TRBV7-2
clone size: NA

CDR3 protein: ASSFPRKAGDPDTQY
V gene: TRBV28
clone size: NA

CDR3 protein: ASSPTGNYGYT
V gene: TRBV5-1
clone size: NA

CDR3 protein: ASSSRLAGAYEQY
V gene: TRBV7-9
clone size: NA

CDR3 protein: ASSQDGGGTRGTQY
V gene: TRBV4-2
clone size: NA

CDR3 protein: ASSPGEQETQY
V gene: TRBV5-1
clone size: NA

CDR3 protein: ASSESGGANEQF
V gene: TRBV6-4
clone size: many

CDR3 protein: ASSRAGDGSPLH
V gene: TRBV28
clone size: once

CDR3 protein: ASSLGVNTEAF
V gene: TRBV5-1
clone size: NA

CDR3 protein: ASSPQGTGELF
V gene: TRBV5-5
clone size: NA

CDR3 protein: ASSLAQGNYGYT
V gene: TRBV7-8
clone size: NA

CDR3 protein: ASSPPGTGGEKLF
V gene: TRBV5-6
clone size: NA

CDR3 protein: ASSFASASDEQF
V gene: TRBV7-2
clone size: once

CDR3 protein: ASSLDTAGNTIY
V gene: TRBV5-1
clone size: NA

CDR3 protein: ASSFPGEGNQPQH
V gene: TRBV28
clone size: few

CDR3 protein: ASSALSGTFMNTEAF
V gene: TRBV7-6
clone size: NA

CDR3 protein: ASSLGGQGAYGYT
V gene: TRBV7-6
clone size: NA

CDR3 protein: ASSQANTDTQY
V gene: TRBV4-3
clone size: NA

CDR3 protein: ASSQWGQVNIQY
V gene: TRBV4-3
clone size: once

CDR3 protein: ASSVGQGVYYGYT
V gene: TRBV9
clone size: NA

CDR3 protein: SVVWARAEAF
V gene: TRBV29-1
clone size: NA

CDR3 protein: SASVSGIHEQY
V gene: TRBV20-1
clone size: NA

CDR3 protein: ASSSTKNEKLF
V gene: TRBV5-1
clone size: NA

CDR3 protein: ASSVGTGGRRAEQY
V gene: TRBV11-2
clone size: NA

CDR3 protein: ASSISGGLDTQY
V gene: TRBV19
clone size: few

CDR3 protein: ASSLTQGHSPQNQPQH
V gene: TRBV7-8
clone size: NA

CDR3 protein: ASSLVSRNSPLH
V gene: TRBV7-2
clone size: NA

CDR3 protein: ASSSLIQGAEEKLF
V gene: TRBV28
clone size: NA

CDR3 protein: ASSRGTAADYEQY
V gene: TRBV4-2
clone size: NA

CDR3 protein: ASSLAQGGVRTEAF
V gene: TRBV7-9
clone size: NA

CDR3 protein: ASSPSGGFAEAF
V gene: TRBV7-8
clone size: NA

CDR3 protein: ASSFNLGQGNEKLF
V gene: TRBV28
clone size: NA

CDR3 protein: ASSSRTGVGQPQH
V gene: TRBV7-2
clone size: NA

CDR3 protein: ASSEPGTGMNTEAF
V gene: TRBV25-1
clone size: NA

CDR3 protein: ATSTSGSNEQY
V gene: TRBV2
clone size: NA

CDR3 protein: ASSRDYLEQY
V gene: TRBV2
clone size: NA